Included here is one TCR beta chain sequence, with context. The antigen is not known. The sample originates from a study of vaccination effects on CD4 cells after COVID-19. Study-level background: All participants had two doses of either the BNT162b2 or mRNA-1273 vaccine.

It was after approximately 11 days of culture that CD4+ T cells were isolated. The protocol was immunoSEQ multiplex PCR, while the TCRdb copy is restricted to in-frame clones and leaves out a portion. The table includes about 74,000 clones, about 74% detected once. The sample here was CD4+ T cells from PBMCs cultured without peptide, taken before COVID-19 vaccination. This sequence originates from a human donor who received a COVID-19 vaccine.

The CDR3 spells CASRRTDSTNEKLFF. DNA for the CDR3: TGTGCCAGCAGGAGGACCGACTCAACTAATGAAAAACTGTTTTTT. This chain uses TRBV7-4 with TRBJ1-4, with no clear D. V gave up 6 bases and J gave up 0 bases, with 11 bases separating them. Germline V CDR1 and CDR2: SGHVT, SQSDAQ. The CDR3 is 15 amino acids. Drawing the rest from reference TRBV7-4 and TRBJ1-4, the complete variable domain is GAGVSQSPRYKVAKRGRDVALRCDSISGHVTLYWYRQTLGQGSEVLTYSQSDAQRDKSGRPSGRFSAERPERSVSTLKIQRTEQGDSAVYLCASRRTDSTNEKLFFGSGTQLSVL.